One and the same sample provided the 26 T cell receptor beta chains below, sequenced in a study of cytomegalovirus exposure and HLA in healthy donors. PCR was performed using 60 Vbeta and 13 Jbeta primers. The method was immunoSEQ multiplex PCR; TCRdb's version includes in-frame clones alone and lacks a portion of them. The sample consists of 120,000 or so clones, approximately 81% of them appearing once. The sample was PBMCs. The receptors were sampled from a man between 18 and 35 years old in good health and CMV-seronegative.

The V and J genes are TRBV4-1 and TRBJ2-7, with D unresolved. The germline V and J ends were trimmed by 0 bases and 3 bases, with 6 bases remaining between them. The germline CDR1 and CDR2 sequences are MGHRA and YSYEKL. CDR3 length: 13 amino acids. CDR3 bases: TGCGCCAGCAGCCAAGAATCCAGCTACGAGCAGTACTTC. As protein: CASSQESSYEQYF.

The chain recombines TRBV6-1 with TRBJ2-7; tentative D call: TRBD1 (6 bases). Trimming cost V 11 bases and J 6 bases, with 26 bases left between them. The CDR3 runs to 15 residues. Germline-derived CDR1 and CDR2 are MNHNS and SASEGT. As DNA, the CDR3 is TGTGCCGCCACCTTCTCCCCAGGGGCTATGTCCGAGCAGTACTTC. It specifies CAATFSPGAMSEQYF.

The chain combines TRBV2 with TRBJ1-1, with D unclear. This CDR3 has 15 amino acids. Germline CDR1 is SNHLY and CDR2 is FYNNEI. V was pared by 7 bases and J by 7 bases, with 22 bases between. CDR3 amino acids: CASIWNSQFIHEAFF. CDR3 nucleotide sequence: TGTGCCAGCATCTGGAATTCACAGTTCATCCATGAAGCTTTCTTT.

The V gene is TRBV5-1, the J gene TRBJ1-1; perhaps TRBD1 as D (6 bases). This CDR3 has 14 residues. In germline, CDR1 is SGHRS, CDR2 YFSETQ. Trimming left V 5 bases short and J 2 bases short, with 13 bases between. This CDR3 is CASSPDRLNTEAFF. CDR3 DNA sequence: TGCGCCAGCAGTCCTGACAGGTTAAACACTGAAGCTTTCTTT.

V usage is TRBV7-3 and J usage is TRBJ2-3; TRBD2 agrees at 9 bases. V lost 5 bases, J lost 1 base, and 4 bases stayed unmatched. This CDR3 comprises 15 residues. The germline gives CDR1 SGHTA, CDR2 FQGTGA. CDR3 sequence reads: CASSGTSGRTDTQYF. The CDR3 nucleotides are TGTGCCAGCAGCGGTACTAGCGGGCGCACAGATACGCAGTATTTT. Complete variable domain (other parts from reference TRBV7-3 and TRBJ2-3): GAGVSQTPSNKVTEKGKYVELRCDPISGHTALYWYRQSLGQGPEFLIYFQGTGAADDSGLPNDRFFAVRPEGSVSTLKIQRTERGDSAVYLCASSGTSGRTDTQYFGPGTRLTVL.

The chain joins TRBV7-6 to TRBJ2-5, with D perhaps matching TRBD2 (6 bases). There are 11 residues in the CDR3. V was trimmed by 5 bases and J by 10 bases, leaving 11 bases between them. CDR1 and CDR2 (germline): SGHVS, FNYEAQ. The CDR3 loop reads CASSKDGGQYF. CDR3 coding DNA: TGTGCCAGCAGCAAAGACGGGGGCCAGTACTTC.

The rearrangement joins TRBV7-3 to TRBJ1-2, with 10 nucleotides matching TRBD1. Trimming removed 5 bases from V and 2 bases from J; junction bases left unmatched: 2. This CDR3 region has 14 residues. Germline CDR1 SGHTA, CDR2 FQGTGA. The CDR3 loop is CASSADRGNYGYTF. CDR3 nucleotides: TGTGCCAGCAGCGCGGACAGGGGGAACTATGGCTACACCTTC. Looking up the rest from reference TRBV7-3 and TRBJ1-2 gives the full variable domain: GAGVSQTPSNKVTEKGKYVELRCDPISGHTALYWYRQSLGQGPEFLIYFQGTGAADDSGLPNDRFFAVRPEGSVSTLKIQRTERGDSAVYLCASSADRGNYGYTFGSGTRLTVV.

The table lists this clone with a few counts. The gene calls are TRBV5-5 and TRBJ1-4; 10 positions agree with TRBD1. The V gene end was trimmed by 4 bases and the J gene end by 10 bases; junction bases not matched to a gene: 10. CDR1 is SGHKS, CDR2 YYEKEE, per germline (reference sequence). CDR3 length: 15 amino acids. The CDR3 DNA is TGTGCCAGCAGCCTAACCGGGACAGGGGATGGAAAACTGTTTTTT. This gives the protein CASSLTGTGDGKLFF.

This clone has only one observation. The V call is TRBV7-2, the J call TRBJ1-1; no definite D call. Germline lookup yields CDR1 SGHTA and CDR2 FQGNSA. V dropped 2 bases and J dropped 5 bases, with 9 bases sitting between them. The CDR3 runs 13 residues. The DNA for the CDR3 is TGTGCCAGCAGCTTAACGACAAAGACTGAAGCTTTCTTT. Translated: CASSLTTKTEAFF. The whole variable domain, filled in from reference TRBV7-2 and TRBJ1-1, reads GAGVSQSPSNKVTEKGKDVELRCDPISGHTALYWYRQSLGQGLEFLIYFQGNSAPDKSGLPSDRFSAERTGGSVSTLTIQRTQQEDSAVYLCASSLTTKTEAFFGQGTRLTVV.

The rearrangement uses TRBV9 and TRBJ1-2; TRBD1 aligns across 8 bases. Trimming removed 0 bases from V and 8 bases from J; junction bases left unmatched: 12. The CDR3 loop spans 16 amino acids. Germline lookup yields CDR1 SGDLS and CDR2 YYNGEE. The CDR3, as DNA: TGTGCCAGCAGCGTAGGTTCGGGACAGGCTGTGAGGGGCTACACCTTC. Translation gives CASSVGSGQAVRGYTF.

This clone was observed a single time. CDR3 protein: CASSPRPGGETQYF. CDR3 DNA: TGTGCCAGCTCACCCCGCCCGGGGGGAGAGACCCAGTACTTC. The genes are TRBV18 and TRBJ2-5, with 7 nucleotides matching TRBD2. There are 14 residues in the CDR3. The V and J ends lost 3 bases and 4 bases, in that order; junction bases with no gene match: 5. Germline assignment: CDR1 KGHSH and CDR2 LQKENI.

The chain is built from TRBV7-2 and TRBJ2-3; D call uncertain. The ends were cut back, 5 bases at V and 0 bases at J, with 9 bases in the middle. This CDR3 is built from 14 residues. Germline V lookup: CDR1 SGHTA, CDR2 FQGNSA. CDR3 protein: CASSVLSSTDTQYF. CDR3 sequence (DNA): TGTGCCAGCAGCGTATTATCTAGCACAGATACGCAGTATTTT.

This sequence joins TRBV14 and TRBJ1-5; D is perhaps TRBD1 (6 bases). The germline CDR1 and CDR2 sequences are SGHDN and FVKESK. The V end was cut by 1 base, the J end by 0 bases, with 16 bases between. This CDR3 contains 18 residues. The CDR3 loop is CASSQGTEKRYSNQPQHF. CDR3 in DNA: TGTGCCAGCAGCCAAGGGACAGAAAAAAGGTATAGCAATCAGCCCCAGCATTTT.

The chain carries TRBV5-1 and TRBJ2-1; D gene ambiguous. Trimming took off 1 base at V and 7 bases at J, with 9 bases between the two ends. In germline, CDR1 is SGHRS, CDR2 YFSETQ. This CDR3 is 13 amino acids long. The CDR3 bases are TGCGCCAGCAGCTTGACCACATATAATGAGCAGTTCTTC. Translating gives CASSLTTYNEQFF.

The rearrangement uses TRBV2 and TRBJ1-6; perhaps TRBD1 as D (5 bases). The CDR3 length is 16 residues. Trimming took 0 bases from V and 9 from J, leaving 15 bases between them. Per germline, CDR1 SNHLY and CDR2 FYNNEI. The CDR3 is CASSEAGRGGGSPLHF. DNA for the CDR3: TGTGCCAGCAGTGAAGCGGGGAGGGGTGGCGGTTCACCCCTCCACTTT.

In the case of this clone: This sample also contains other DNA sequences that code for the same CDR3. V is TRBV28 and J is TRBJ2-1; 9 bases match TRBD2. V lost 3 bases and J lost 6; bases outside the gene matches: 6. The CDR3 extends over 15 amino acids. Looked up from germline, CDR1 is MDHEN and CDR2 is SYDVKM. CDR3 loop: CASSFSGRGGNEQFF. Here the CDR3 DNA reads TGTGCCAGCAGTTTTAGCGGGAGAGGAGGCAATGAGCAGTTCTTC.

The V gene is TRBV5-1, the J gene TRBJ1-1, with 7 positions matching TRBD1. This CDR3 has 15 amino acids. Germline V gives CDR1 SGHRS, CDR2 YFSETQ. J lost 5 bases, V lost 4 bases, and 11 bases had no gene match. The CDR3 nucleotides are TGCGCCAGCAGCCGGGGACAGTGGGCAGGAACTGAAGCTTTCTTT. Its protein product is CASSRGQWAGTEAFF. Together with reference TRBV5-1 and TRBJ1-1, the CDR3 gives the full variable domain: KAGVTQTPRYLIKTRGQQVTLSCSPISGHRSVSWYQQTPGQGLQFLFEYFSETQRNKGNFPGRFSGRQFSNSRSEMNVSTLELGDSALYLCASSRGQWAGTEAFFGQGTRLTVV.

This rearrangement joins TRBV18 to TRBJ2-2, with 11 bases lining up with TRBD1. CDR3 length equals 17 residues. The V and J ends lost 1 base and 4 bases, in that order; junction bases with no gene match: 5. Per the germline V gene, CDR1 is KGHSH and CDR2 is LQKENI. The CDR3 region has the DNA TGTGCCAGCTCACCACTTTTCGGGACAGGGGGCACCGGGGAGCTGTTTTTT. Translation: CASSPLFGTGGTGELFF.

This chain links TRBV6-1 with TRBJ1-1, with D tentatively TRBD1 (5 bases). The CDR3 is 13 residues long. Germline V gives CDR1 MNHNS, CDR2 SASEGT. Deletions cut 6 bases from V and 4 bases from J, with 12 bases between. Here the CDR3 DNA reads TGTGCCAGCAGCCTACAGGTTCTCACTGAAGCTTTCTTT. It specifies CASSLQVLTEAFF.

The V and J genes are TRBV30 and TRBJ2-2, with 7 bases fitting TRBD2. The V gene's germline CDR1 is GTSNPN and CDR2 SVGIG (reference sequence). This CDR3 contains 15 residues. Trimming took 4 bases from V and 7 from J; bases not matched to a gene: 12. The CDR3 coding sequence is TGTGCCTGGATAAGGGAGGGCCACGTGTTCGGGGAGCTGTTTTTT. Translated: CAWIREGHVFGELFF. Using reference TRBV30 and TRBJ2-2 for the parts outside the CDR3, the full variable domain is SQTIHQWPATLVQPVGSPLSLECTVEGTSNPNLYWYRQAAGRGLQLLFYSVGIGQISSEVPQNLSASRPQDRQFILSSKKLLLSDSGFYLCAWIREGHVFGELFFGEGSRLTVL.

This rearrangement joins TRBV30 to TRBJ2-7; D gene unclear. In germline, CDR1 is GTSNPN, CDR2 SVGIG (reference sequence). Deletions cut 2 bases from V and 0 bases from J, with 2 bases between. This CDR3 is built from 11 residues. This CDR3 is CAWSHSYEQYF. The CDR3 nucleotides are TGTGCCTGGAGTCACTCCTACGAGCAGTACTTC.

J is TRBJ2-3 and V is TRBV4-2; D perhaps matches TRBD2 (6 bases). The CDR3 length is 15 residues. Trimming took off 1 base at V and 2 bases at J, with 10 bases between the two ends. Germline V gene data show CDR1 as LGHNA and CDR2 as YNFKEQ. The CDR3 here is CASSQVGGNTDTQYF. Here the CDR3 DNA reads TGTGCCAGCAGCCAAGTTGGGGGGAACACAGATACGCAGTATTTT.

The rearrangement links TRBV6-5 to TRBJ1-2, with 10 positions matching TRBD1. The germline CDR1 and CDR2 sequences are MNHEY and SVGAGI. The CDR3 is 15 residues long. After removal of 5 bases from V and 7 bases from J, the junction contained 10 bases not matched to a gene. This chain's CDR3 is CASSLGTGVTCGYTF. The CDR3 coding sequence is TGTGCCAGCAGTCTCGGGACAGGGGTCACCTGTGGCTACACCTTC.

The rearrangement joins TRBV5-1 to TRBJ2-2, with TRBD2 identical over 10 bases. This CDR3 has 16 residues. Germline CDR1 reads SGHRS; CDR2 reads YFSETQ. V was clipped by 2 bases and J by 2 bases; unmatched bases: 3. DNA of the CDR3: TGCGCCAGCAGCTTACGGACTAGCGGAAACACCGGGGAGCTGTTTTTT. This sequence encodes CASSLRTSGNTGELFF.

This clone has only one observation. This chain links TRBV11-1 with TRBJ2-7, with 7 nucleotides matching TRBD1. After removal of 5 bases from V and 1 base from J, the junction contained 8 bases not matched to a gene. Looked up from germline, CDR1 is SGHAT and CDR2 is FQDESV (reference sequence). This CDR3 is 15 amino acids long. CDR3 region: CASSGPGTVSYEQYF. As DNA, the CDR3 is TGTGCCAGCAGCGGCCCCGGGACAGTTTCCTACGAGCAGTACTTC.

The chain recombines TRBV30 with TRBJ2-7, with 7 bases that match TRBD1. From germline, CDR1 is GTSNPN and CDR2 SVGIG (reference sequence). This CDR3 has 12 residues. Germline trimming cut 3 bases from V and 5 bases from J; bases unmatched to any gene: 4. CDR3 residues: CAWSLTGDEQYV. The CDR3 DNA is TGTGCCTGGAGCCTTACAGGGGACGAGCAGTACGTC.